A selection of T cell receptor beta chains follows, all from one sample in a study of T cells in localized non-small cell lung cancer. Using immunoSEQ multiplex PCR, the repertoire was profiled, and TCRdb retains in-frame clones only, with some absent. The table lists tens of thousands of clones, 85% to 90% of them singletons, with roughly a fifth in the top ten. This material consisted of peripheral blood, taken before any cancer treatment. The receptor source for this set is a man aged 35 to 70 with stage I squamous cell lung carcinoma. The CDR3 runs from the conserved cysteine through the conserved F or W. The D gene is left open where the match is weak. The size of a clone is reported for some rows only, either as once, few or many, or as a class for expanded clones.

j_call cdr3_length d_call v_call clone_size cdr3_nt cdr3_aa
TRBJ2-3 15 TRBD2 TRBV30 - TGTGCCTCGCGAACTAGCGGGAGGGCCAGGGATACGCAGTATTTT CASRTSGRARDTQYF
TRBJ1-4 15 - TRBV11-2 - TGTGCCAGCAGCTCCGCTGGAGTTTTAAATGAAAAACTGTTTTTT CASSSAGVLNEKLFF
TRBJ2-1 15 TRBD1 TRBV5-1 - TGCGCCAGCAGCTTCCGGGACAGGGGATTCAATGAGCAGTTCTTC CASSFRDRGFNEQFF
TRBJ2-7 15 TRBD1 TRBV29-1 - TGCAGCGTTGAAGAAGCGACAGGGGGCAAAGACGAGCAGTACTTC CSVEEATGGKDEQYF
TRBJ2-1 14 TRBD2 TRBV13 - TGTGCCAGCAGCTTGGGACTAGCGAGCAATGAGCAGTTCTTC CASSLGLASNEQFF
TRBJ2-1 15 TRBD2 TRBV6-5 - TGTGCCAGCAGCTCTAGCGGAAGCTCCTACAATGAGCAGTTCTTC CASSSSGSSYNEQFF
TRBJ2-1 15 - TRBV7-8 - TGTGCCAGCAGCTCCATACGGGGAACCTACAATGAGCAGTTCTTC CASSSIRGTYNEQFF
TRBJ2-5 14 - TRBV5-1 - TGCGCCAGCAGCTTGGGCCAGCTCCAAGAGACCCAGTACTTC CASSLGQLQETQYF
TRBJ2-1 12 - TRBV27 - TGTGCCAGCAGTTTATCGGGTAATGAGCAGTTCTTC CASSLSGNEQFF
TRBJ2-1 17 TRBD2 TRBV7-2 once TGTGCCAGCAGCCCCCAGCGAGCTAGCGGGTCGTACAATGAGCAGTTCTTC CASSPQRASGSYNEQFF
TRBJ1-3 14 - TRBV30 - TGTGCCTGGAGTGTCCCCAGGGATGGAAACACCATATATTTT CAWSVPRDGNTIYF
TRBJ1-1 13 - TRBV7-9 - TGTGCCAGCAGCCTTCGAACAGCCACTGAAGCTTTCTTT CASSLRTATEAFF
TRBJ2-7 13 - TRBV7-6 once TGTGCCAGCAGCTTATTACCCGACAGCGAGCAGTACTTC CASSLLPDSEQYF
TRBJ2-6 15 - TRBV6-5 - TGTGCCAGCAGCCGCGGGGTGGCTGGGGCCAACGTCCTGACTTTC CASSRGVAGANVLTF
TRBJ2-1 13 - TRBV19 few TGTGCCAGTAGACCAAACTCCTACAATGAGCAGTTCTTC CASRPNSYNEQFF
TRBJ2-1 16 TRBD2 TRBV9 - TGTGCCAGCAGCGTAGGGACTAGCGGAAACTACAATGAGCAGTTCTTC CASSVGTSGNYNEQFF
TRBJ2-3 16 - TRBV10-2 few TGCGCCAGCAGTGAGTCCAGGGCTTCTTGGGGAGATACGCAGTATTTT CASSESRASWGDTQYF
TRBJ2-1 13 - TRBV19 once TGTGCCAGTAGTATTAATGCAGACAATGAGCAGTTCTTC CASSINADNEQFF
TRBJ2-1 17 TRBD1 TRBV4-3 - TGCGCCAGCAGCCAAGATGACTGGACAGGGGCGGGCAATGAGCAGTTCTTC CASSQDDWTGAGNEQFF
TRBJ2-3 15 - TRBV19 - TGTGCCAGTACCCCAACTAGTTTTATAACAGATACGCAGTATTTT CASTPTSFITDTQYF
TRBJ2-1 14 TRBD1 TRBV29-1 - TGCAGCGCCGTTAGGGGGACAGGATCCCATGAGCAGTTCTTC CSAVRGTGSHEQFF
TRBJ2-7 11 - TRBV5-6 - TGTGCCAGCAGCTTGGGTCCCGAGCAGTACTTC CASSLGPEQYF
TRBJ2-1 14 TRBD2 TRBV30 - TGTGCCTGGAGTGTAAATCAGCGGGAGAATGAGCAGTTCTTC CAWSVNQRENEQFF
TRBJ2-7 17 - TRBV21-1 - TGTGCCAGCAGCAAAATAGGGACAGGAAACTGGGGATACGAGCAGTACTTC CASSKIGTGNWGYEQYF
TRBJ1-5 12 - TRBV6-5 - TGTGCCAGCACGCAGTCGGACCAGCCCCAGCATTTT CASTQSDQPQHF
TRBJ2-1 16 - TRBV11-2 - TGTGCCAGCAGCCCTAACAGGGTTTTTGGGGACAATGAGCAGTTCTTC CASSPNRVFGDNEQFF
TRBJ2-1 17 TRBD2 TRBV4-1 - TGCGCCAGCAGCCAAGGGGCGACTAGCGCGACCTACAATGAGCAGTTCTTC CASSQGATSATYNEQFF
TRBJ2-1 14 - TRBV11-2 - TGTGCCAGCAGCTTAGTCCTGGAATACAATGAGCAGTTCTTC CASSLVLEYNEQFF
TRBJ2-7 13 - TRBV28 - TGTGCCAGCAGTTTCGGGGCGATCTACGAGCAGTACTTC CASSFGAIYEQYF
TRBJ2-1 16 - TRBV5-1 - TGCGCCAGCAGCTTGGCTACCCAAAGCTCCTACAATGAGCAGTTCTTC CASSLATQSSYNEQFF
TRBJ2-2 13 - TRBV27 few TGTGCCAGCAGTCATTCGAACACCGGGGAGCTGTTTTTT CASSHSNTGELFF
TRBJ1-1 13 - TRBV18 - TGTGCCAGCTCACCAATAGAGTCCACTGAAGCTTTCTTT CASSPIESTEAFF
TRBJ2-1 15 - TRBV6-1 - TGTGCCAGCCGGGGGGCCGTGAGCTCCTACAATGAGCAGTTCTTC CASRGAVSSYNEQFF
TRBJ2-1 16 - TRBV27 - TGTGCCAGCACTCGGGGGGACAGCCAGCCGTACAATGAGCAGTTCTTC CASTRGDSQPYNEQFF
TRBJ2-5 17 - TRBV5-1 - TGCGCCAGCAGCTGGACATCTTTGGGTCGGGGTAAAGAGACCCAGTACTTC CASSWTSLGRGKETQYF
TRBJ2-7 15 TRBD2 TRBV7-3 - TGTGCCAGCAGCTTATCCTCTAGCGGGGCCTACGAGCAGTACTTC CASSLSSSGAYEQYF
TRBJ1-5 16 - TRBV19 - TGTGCCAGTAGTATAGACCCTCCCCCGACACATCAGCCCCAGCATTTT CASSIDPPPTHQPQHF
TRBJ2-3 16 TRBD2 TRBV5-4 - TGTGCCAGCAGCTTGAGCACTAGCGGGTCCCCCCCTACGCAGTATTTT CASSLSTSGSPPTQYF
TRBJ2-7 12 - TRBV4-2 - TGTGCCACCAGGGGGGGGAGCTACGAGCAGTACTTC CATRGGSYEQYF
TRBJ1-5 14 - TRBV5-5 - TGTGCCAGCAGCTTGGGTGGGGTTAATCAGCCCCAGCATTTT CASSLGGVNQPQHF
TRBJ2-4 15 TRBD2 TRBV29-1 - TGCAGCGTTGAGGTGGGGGGGGTAGCCAAAAACATTCAGTACTTC CSVEVGGVAKNIQYF
TRBJ2-3 15 - TRBV28 - TGTGCCAGCTTTCTCCGGGACATAAGCACAGATACGCAGTATTTT CASFLRDISTDTQYF
TRBJ2-1 15 - TRBV6-4 - TGTGCCAGCAGCACCCTGAGGGGGGGAAACAATGAGCAGTTCTTC CASSTLRGGNNEQFF
TRBJ2-5 13 - TRBV6-6 few TGTGCCGGTTGGCCAGGGGATGGAGAGACCCAGTACTTC CAGWPGDGETQYF
TRBJ1-3 17 - TRBV28 once TGTGCCAGCAGTTTTAACCTTAGAGGAAGCTCTGGAAACACCATATATTTT CASSFNLRGSSGNTIYF
TRBJ1-4 16 - TRBV1 - TGCACCAGCAGCCAAGAATGGGGGGCTCCTAATGAAAAACTGTTTTTT CTSSQEWGAPNEKLFF
TRBJ1-5 19 TRBD1 TRBV7-9 once TGTGCCAGCAGCCAAACTCCGAAACGACAGGGTTATAGCAATCAGCCCCAGCATTTT CASSQTPKRQGYSNQPQHF
TRBJ1-5 14 TRBD1 TRBV27 few TGTGCCAGCAGTTTCAGAGACAGGGATCAGCCCCAGCATTTT CASSFRDRDQPQHF
TRBJ2-1 12 - TRBV27 - TGTGCCAGCAGTGCCTACACCAATGAGCAGTTCTTC CASSAYTNEQFF
TRBJ1-1 14 - TRBV27 - TGTGCCAGCAGTTCCAGGGTGTCTCGGACTGAAGCTTTCTTT CASSSRVSRTEAFF
TRBJ2-3 16 TRBD2 TRBV4-1 - TGCGCCAGCAGCCAGGGACTAGCGGGAGCGACAGATACGCAGTATTTT CASSQGLAGATDTQYF
TRBJ1-4 16 - TRBV27 once TGTGCCAGCAGTCCTCGTCCGGGACGGGGGAATGAAAAACTGTTTTTT CASSPRPGRGNEKLFF
TRBJ1-4 18 - TRBV7-2 - TGTGCCAGCACCAACTCCATGGGTACATCGGGAGGGAATGAAAAACTGTTTTTT CASTNSMGTSGGNEKLFF
TRBJ1-1 16 TRBD1 TRBV10-3 - TGTGCCATCAGTGCTACAGGGGTAGGAGAGAACACTGAAGCTTTCTTT CAISATGVGENTEAFF
TRBJ1-2 18 TRBD1 TRBV6-1 - TGTGCCAGCAGTGAAGGTCCGGGACAGGGGCCCCAAAGGGATGGCTACACCTTC CASSEGPGQGPQRDGYTF